This T cell receptor (beta chain) was sequenced in a study of T cell responses to AZD1222 COVID-19 vaccine. In this sample, this clone turned up once. The antigen is unknown. General study points: Spike was spanned by vaccine-associated CD4 TCRs, with dominance at 160-218 and 743-854.

TCRdb's copy holds only in-frame clones and misses some; the assay was immunoSEQ multiplex PCR. The sample lists approximately 150,000 clones; just over 90% were seen once. Germline V gives CDR1 ENHRY, CDR2 SYGVKD. Trimming removed 10 bases from V and 7 bases from J; junction bases left unmatched: 15. The CDR3 spans 14 residues. The sequence came from an adult in good health. Sequenced here: peripheral blood, sampled on day 0 of AZD1222 vaccination. J is TRBJ2-5 and V is TRBV10-3, with 7 bases that match TRBD1. CDR3 nucleotides: TGTGCCACGACTGACAGGGCTGGGGAATCGACCCAGTACTTC. Protein product: CATTDRAGESTQYF.